Shown below are 15 T cell receptor beta chains from a single sample sequenced in a study of chemoradiotherapy in HPV16-positive cancers. The assay was immunoSEQ multiplex PCR, and TCRdb's table has in-frame clones only and misses some. The sample yields about 1,800 clones, around 84% seen once. The sample in question was tumor tissue, obtained from a patient who underwent chemoradiotherapy. These receptors all stem from a human donor with HPV-associated anogenital cancer.

This clone was recorded only once. The rearrangement links TRBV6-5 to TRBJ1-2; no reliable D call. V was pared by 4 bases and J by 4 bases, with 4 bases between. The CDR3 consists of 11 residues. Germline values: CDR1 MNHEY, CDR2 SVGAGI. CDR3 coding DNA: TGTGCCAGCAGTTCTCTCTATGGCTACACCTTC. Its translation is CASSSLYGYTF.

This clone has only a few counts. This CDR3 is CASSDSRTVNTEAFF. The CDR3 DNA reads as TGTGCCAGCAGTGATTCGAGGACGGTGAACACTGAAGCTTTCTTT. This chain uses TRBV2 with TRBJ1-1, with no clear D. CDR1 is SNHLY and CDR2 is FYNNEI in the germline V gene. The CDR3 totals 15 residues. Trimming stripped 3 bases from V and 0 bases from J, with 11 bases between.

The chain recombines TRBV6-1 with TRBJ2-7; D might be TRBD1 (6 bases). CDR1 is MNHNS, CDR2 SASEGT, per germline. CDR3 size: 15 residues. The V and J ends lost 2 bases and 1 base respectively, with 12 bases between them. The CDR3 DNA reads TGTGCCAGCAGTGAACCGGCAGGGACATCCTACGAGCAGTACTTC. Its translation: CASSEPAGTSYEQYF.

V gene TRBV27 combines with J gene TRBJ1-2; D possibly corresponds to TRBD1 (5 bases). Trimming left V 1 base short and J 5 bases short, with 23 bases between. The length of the CDR3 is 18 residues. CDR1 and CDR2 from the germline V gene are MNHEY and SMNVEV (reference sequence). In DNA, the CDR3 is TGTGCCAGCAGTTTATGGGGCGGGGCGGGGCCTGCCTTATATGGCTACACCTTC. Its protein is CASSLWGGAGPALYGYTF.

This clone was seen more than once but under ten times. The V call is TRBV29-1, the J call TRBJ2-2, with D unclear. Trimming left V 4 bases short and J 1 base short, with 4 bases between. Germline CDR1 reads SQVTM; CDR2 reads ANQGSEA. CDR3 length equals 12 residues. The CDR3 nucleotides read TGCAGCGTTGGAAAGAACACCGGGGAGCTGTTTTTT. Translation gives CSVGKNTGELFF.

This clone was seen a handful of times. The chain links TRBV6-6 to TRBJ1-1; D is possibly TRBD1 (5 bases). The CDR3 sequence is 14 residues long. Per the germline V gene, CDR1 is MNHNY and CDR2 is SVGAGI (reference sequence). V was clipped by 2 bases and J by 10 bases, with 17 bases between them. Here the CDR3 reads CASSYGGDPEGAFF. The CDR3 region has the DNA TGTGCCAGCAGTTACGGAGGGGACCCAGAGGGAGCTTTCTTT.

The chain links TRBV5-6 to TRBJ2-5, with D tentatively TRBD1 or TRBD2 (5 bases each). The germline V gene encodes CDR1 SGHDT and CDR2 YYEEEE. Trimming cost V 1 base and J 4 bases, with 8 bases left between them. This CDR3 spans 13 amino acids. CDR3 in amino acids: CASSLKGTETQYF. The CDR3 DNA reads as TGTGCCAGCAGCTTGAAAGGGACAGAGACCCAGTACTTC.

The CDR3 here is CASRQGNEQFF. The CDR3 nucleotides are TGTGCCAGCAGACAGGGGAATGAGCAGTTCTTC. This sequence joins TRBV19 and TRBJ2-1; 8 bases line up with TRBD1. The CDR3 contains 11 residues. From germline, CDR1 is LNHDA and CDR2 SQIVND (reference sequence). V lost 9 bases, J lost 7 bases, and 2 bases stayed unmatched.

The chain combines TRBV15 with TRBJ2-2; 9 nucleotides match TRBD1. The CDR3 extends over 17 amino acids. Germline-derived CDR1 and CDR2 are LNHNV and YYDKDF (reference sequence). Unmatched junction bases numbered 8, after V lost 0 bases and J lost 6 bases. In DNA form, the CDR3 reads TGTGCCACCAGCAGAGAGGGACCGGGACAGGGTTCCGGGGAGCTGTTTTTT. Translated, it gives CATSREGPGQGSGELFF.

The gene calls are TRBV7-9 and TRBJ1-2; TRBD1 matches at 9 bases. The germline gives CDR1 SEHNR, CDR2 FQNEAQ (reference sequence). This CDR3 has 13 amino acids. Germline trimming cut 5 bases from V and 4 bases from J; bases unmatched to any gene: 2. Written as DNA, the CDR3 is TGTGCCAGCAGCACGGGACAGGGCTATGGCTACACCTTC. Its translation is CASSTGQGYGYTF.

The chain couples TRBV19 to TRBJ1-6, with 7 bases aligning to TRBD1. The V and J ends lost 11 bases and 4 bases, in that order; junction bases with no gene match: 14. CDR3 length: 16 residues. The germline V gene encodes CDR1 LNHDA and CDR2 SQIVND (reference sequence). Here the CDR3 reads CAGKQGKNRYNSPLHF. The CDR3 region has the DNA TGTGCCGGCAAACAGGGGAAAAACCGATATAATTCACCCCTCCACTTT. The whole variable domain, remainder taken from reference TRBV19 and TRBJ1-6, is DGGITQSPKYLFRKEGQNVTLSCEQNLNHDAMYWYRQDPGQGLRLIYYSQIVNDFQKGDIAEGYSVSREKKESFPLTVTSAQKNPTAFYLCAGKQGKNRYNSPLHFGNGTRLTVT.

The V gene is TRBV16, the J gene TRBJ1-1; D not resolved. Trimming left V 2 bases short and J 0 bases short, with 7 bases between. The CDR3 runs to 14 residues. Per germline, CDR1 KGHSY and CDR2 FQNENV. CDR3 loop: CASSQGSMNTEAFF. CDR3 in DNA: TGTGCCAGCAGCCAAGGTTCCATGAACACTGAAGCTTTCTTT. Full variable domain (outside the CDR3, taken from reference TRBV16 and TRBJ1-1): GEEVAQTPKHLVRGEGQKAKLYCAPIKGHSYVFWYQQVLKNEFKFLISFQNENVFDETGMPKERFSAKCLPNSPCSLEIQATKLEDSAVYFCASSQGSMNTEAFFGQGTRLTVV.

This clone is a singleton in its sample. The chain carries TRBV7-2 and TRBJ1-2; 8 bases line up with TRBD1. In germline, CDR1 is SGHTA, CDR2 FQGNSA. Germline trimming cut 1 base from V and 4 bases from J; bases unmatched to any gene: 11. The CDR3 sequence is 17 residues long. The CDR3 protein is CASSLVSSQGVRYGYTF. CDR3 bases: TGTGCCAGCAGCTTAGTATCGTCACAGGGGGTACGCTATGGCTACACCTTC.

The chain carries TRBV29-1 and TRBJ2-7, with TRBD2 matching 16 bases. Germline lookup yields CDR1 SQVTM and CDR2 ANQGSEA. The CDR3 is 16 amino acids. The V gene end was trimmed by 3 bases and the J gene end by 5 bases; junction bases not matched to a gene: 7. The CDR3 loop is CSVEGLAGGPRNEQYF. The DNA of the CDR3 is TGCAGCGTTGAGGGACTAGCGGGGGGGCCTAGGAACGAGCAGTACTTC.

The rearrangement joins TRBV5-1 to TRBJ2-2; 10 bases are a match to TRBD1. Germline CDR1 is SGHRS and CDR2 is YFSETQ. The CDR3 is 16 amino acids. The V segment lost 3 bases and the J segment 7 bases; nucleotides outside the gene matches: 9. CDR3 bases: TGCGCCAGCAGCTCCGGGACAGGGGATTATGGCGGGGAGCTGTTTTTT. Its translation is CASSSGTGDYGGELFF.